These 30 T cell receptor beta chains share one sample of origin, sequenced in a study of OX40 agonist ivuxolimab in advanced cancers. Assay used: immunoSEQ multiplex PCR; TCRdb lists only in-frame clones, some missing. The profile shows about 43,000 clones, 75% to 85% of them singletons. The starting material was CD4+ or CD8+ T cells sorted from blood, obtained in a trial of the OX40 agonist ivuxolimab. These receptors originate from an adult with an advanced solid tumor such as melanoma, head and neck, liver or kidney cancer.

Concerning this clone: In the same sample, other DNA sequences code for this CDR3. The CDR3 DNA is TGTGCCAGCAGCGTAGCGGATACGCAGTATTTT. Its translation: CASSVADTQYF. J is TRBJ2-3 and V is TRBV9, with unresolved D. CDR1 and CDR2 (germline): SGDLS, YYNGEE. Trimming pared 0 bases from V and 6 bases from J, leaving 2 bases between. CDR3 length: 11 amino acids.

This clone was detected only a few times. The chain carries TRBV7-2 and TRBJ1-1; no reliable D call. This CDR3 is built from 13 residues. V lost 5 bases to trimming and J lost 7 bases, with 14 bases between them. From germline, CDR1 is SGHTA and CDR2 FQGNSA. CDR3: CASSLYSNGEAFF. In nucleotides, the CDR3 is TGTGCCAGCAGCCTATACAGTAACGGTGAAGCTTTCTTT.

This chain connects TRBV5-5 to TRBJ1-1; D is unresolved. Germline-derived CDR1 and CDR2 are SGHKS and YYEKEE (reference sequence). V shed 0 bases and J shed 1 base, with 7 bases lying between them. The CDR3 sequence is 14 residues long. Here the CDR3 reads CASSLVHENTEAFF. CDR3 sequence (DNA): TGTGCCAGCAGCTTGGTTCATGAGAACACTGAAGCTTTCTTT.

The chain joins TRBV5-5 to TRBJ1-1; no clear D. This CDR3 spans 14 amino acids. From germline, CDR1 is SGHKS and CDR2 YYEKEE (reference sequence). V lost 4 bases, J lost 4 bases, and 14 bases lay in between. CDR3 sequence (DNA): TGTGCCAGCAGCGACGGGAATCCGGGCACTGAAGCTTTCTTT. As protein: CASSDGNPGTEAFF.

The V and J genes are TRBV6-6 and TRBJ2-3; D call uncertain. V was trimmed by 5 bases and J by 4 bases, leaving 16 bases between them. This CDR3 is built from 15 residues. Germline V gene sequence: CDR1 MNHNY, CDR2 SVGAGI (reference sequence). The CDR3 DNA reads TGTGCCAGCAGTCCCACTACGGGCCATTCAGATACGCAGTATTTT. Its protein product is CASSPTTGHSDTQYF.

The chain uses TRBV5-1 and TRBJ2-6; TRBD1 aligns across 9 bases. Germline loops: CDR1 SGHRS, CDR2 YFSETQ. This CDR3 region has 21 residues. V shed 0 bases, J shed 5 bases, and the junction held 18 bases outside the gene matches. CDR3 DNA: TGCGCCAGCAGCTTGGCCGAGATTGGGACAGGGAAACGTCTCTGGGCCAACGTCCTGACTTTC. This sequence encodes CASSLAEIGTGKRLWANVLTF.

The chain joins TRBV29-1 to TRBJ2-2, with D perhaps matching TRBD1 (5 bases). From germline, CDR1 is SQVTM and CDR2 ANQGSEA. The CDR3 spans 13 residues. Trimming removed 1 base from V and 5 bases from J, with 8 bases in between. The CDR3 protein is CSVEGRATGELFF. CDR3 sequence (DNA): TGCAGCGTTGAAGGCAGGGCGACCGGGGAGCTGTTTTTT.

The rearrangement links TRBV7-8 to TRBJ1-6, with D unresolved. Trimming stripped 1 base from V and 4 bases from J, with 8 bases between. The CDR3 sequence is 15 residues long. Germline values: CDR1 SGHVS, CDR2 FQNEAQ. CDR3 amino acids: CASSLESGYNSPLHF. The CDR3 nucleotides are TGTGCCAGCAGCTTAGAATCGGGGTATAATTCACCCCTCCACTTT.

For the CDR3, the DNA is TGTGCCAGCAGTTCTTCCCTAGTGACAGATACGCAGTATTTT. Translated, it gives CASSSSLVTDTQYF. The chain employs TRBV28 and TRBJ2-3; D not certain. Trimming shortened V by 4 bases and J by 3 bases, and 11 bases separated the two germline ends. Germline lookup yields CDR1 MDHEN and CDR2 SYDVKM. The CDR3 is made up of 14 amino acids.

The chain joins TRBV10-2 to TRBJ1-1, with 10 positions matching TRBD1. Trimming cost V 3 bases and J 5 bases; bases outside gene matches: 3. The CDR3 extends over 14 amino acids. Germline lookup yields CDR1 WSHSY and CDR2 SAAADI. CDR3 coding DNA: TGCGCCAGCAGTGAACGGACAGGGGGGACTGAAGCTTTCTTT. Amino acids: CASSERTGGTEAFF.

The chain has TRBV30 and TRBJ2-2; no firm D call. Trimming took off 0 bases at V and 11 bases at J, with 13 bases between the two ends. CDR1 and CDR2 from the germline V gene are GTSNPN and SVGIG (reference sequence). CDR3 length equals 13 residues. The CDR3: CAWSVRAPLELFF. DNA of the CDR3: TGTGCCTGGAGTGTAAGGGCACCGCTCGAGCTGTTTTTT.

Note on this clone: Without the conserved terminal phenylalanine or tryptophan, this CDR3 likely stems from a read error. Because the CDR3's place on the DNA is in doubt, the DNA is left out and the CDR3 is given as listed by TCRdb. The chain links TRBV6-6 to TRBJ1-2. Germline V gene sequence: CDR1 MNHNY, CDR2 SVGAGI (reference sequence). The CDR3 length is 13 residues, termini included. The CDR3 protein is CASSYRDTDGYGL.

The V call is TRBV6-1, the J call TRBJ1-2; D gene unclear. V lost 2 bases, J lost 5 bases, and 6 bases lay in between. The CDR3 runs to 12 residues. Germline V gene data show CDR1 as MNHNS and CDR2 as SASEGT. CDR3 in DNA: TGTGCCAGCAGTGAACACAGTTATGGCTACACCTTC. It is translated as CASSEHSYGYTF.

The CDR3 reads CASSLAPGGGTDTQYF. CDR3 nucleotides: TGTGCCAGCAGCTTAGCGCCAGGGGGTGGCACAGATACGCAGTATTTT. The chain recombines TRBV7-2 with TRBJ2-3; 7 bases line up with TRBD1. CDR3 size: 16 residues. Trimming removed 0 bases from V and 1 base from J; junction bases left unmatched: 4. From germline, CDR1 is SGHTA and CDR2 FQGNSA.

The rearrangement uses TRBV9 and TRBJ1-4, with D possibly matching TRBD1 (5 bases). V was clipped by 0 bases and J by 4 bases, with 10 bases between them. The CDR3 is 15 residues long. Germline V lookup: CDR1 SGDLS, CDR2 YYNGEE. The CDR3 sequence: CASSVGWGYNEKLFF. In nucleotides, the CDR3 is TGTGCCAGCAGCGTAGGTTGGGGGTATAATGAAAAACTGTTTTTT.

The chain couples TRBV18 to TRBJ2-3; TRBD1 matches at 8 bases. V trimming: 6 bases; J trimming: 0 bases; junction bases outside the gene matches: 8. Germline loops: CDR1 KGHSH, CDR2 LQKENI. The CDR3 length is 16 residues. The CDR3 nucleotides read TGTGCCAGCTCTCAGGGACAGGACCCTAGCACAGATACGCAGTATTTT. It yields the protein CASSQGQDPSTDTQYF.

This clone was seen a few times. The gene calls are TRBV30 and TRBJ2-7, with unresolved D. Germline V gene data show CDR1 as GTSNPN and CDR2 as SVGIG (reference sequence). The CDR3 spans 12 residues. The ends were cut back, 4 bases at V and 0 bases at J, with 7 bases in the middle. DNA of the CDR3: TGTGCCTGGACAGGAAGCTCCTACGAGCAGTACTTC. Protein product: CAWTGSSYEQYF.

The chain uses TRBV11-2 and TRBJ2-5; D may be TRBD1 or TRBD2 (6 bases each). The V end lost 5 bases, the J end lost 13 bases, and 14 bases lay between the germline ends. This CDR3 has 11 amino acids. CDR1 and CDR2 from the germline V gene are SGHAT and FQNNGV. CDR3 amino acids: CASSATGGWYF. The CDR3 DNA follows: TGTGCCAGCAGCGCTACCGGGGGCTGGTACTTC.

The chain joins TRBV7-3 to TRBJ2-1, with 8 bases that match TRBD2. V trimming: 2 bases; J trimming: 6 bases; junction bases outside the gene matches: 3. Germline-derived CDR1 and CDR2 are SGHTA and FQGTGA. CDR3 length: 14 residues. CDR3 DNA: TGTGCCAGCAGCTTAGCGGGAGGTCGCAATGAGCAGTTCTTC. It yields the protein CASSLAGGRNEQFF.

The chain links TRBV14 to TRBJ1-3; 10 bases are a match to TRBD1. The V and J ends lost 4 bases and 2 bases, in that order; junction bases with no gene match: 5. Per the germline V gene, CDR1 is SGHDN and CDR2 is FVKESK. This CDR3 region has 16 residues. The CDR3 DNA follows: TGTGCCAGCAGCCCTATGGGACAGGGGCCTGGAAACACCATATATTTT. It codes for CASSPMGQGPGNTIYF.

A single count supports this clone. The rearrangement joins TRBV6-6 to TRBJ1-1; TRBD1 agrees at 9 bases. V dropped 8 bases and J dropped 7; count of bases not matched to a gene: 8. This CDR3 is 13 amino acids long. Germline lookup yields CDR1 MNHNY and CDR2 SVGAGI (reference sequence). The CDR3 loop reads CASGPQGAVEAFF. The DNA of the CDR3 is TGTGCCAGCGGTCCACAGGGGGCGGTTGAAGCTTTCTTT.

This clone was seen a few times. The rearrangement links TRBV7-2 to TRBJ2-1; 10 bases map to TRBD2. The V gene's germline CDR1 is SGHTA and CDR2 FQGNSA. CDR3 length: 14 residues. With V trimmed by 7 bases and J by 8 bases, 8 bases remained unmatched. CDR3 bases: TGTGCCAGCATTCCCGGACTAGCGGCGCATGAGCAGTTCTTC. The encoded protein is CASIPGLAAHEQFF.

In DNA, the CDR3 is TGTGCCAGTGTAAAGGACAGGGCATACACTGAAGCTTTCTTT. Translation: CASVKDRAYTEAFF. The chain recombines TRBV19 with TRBJ1-1; TRBD1 aligns across 8 bases. Germline V gene lookup returns CDR1 LNHDA and CDR2 SQIVND (reference sequence). With V trimmed by 8 bases and J by 3 bases, 8 bases remained unmatched. This CDR3 is built from 14 residues.

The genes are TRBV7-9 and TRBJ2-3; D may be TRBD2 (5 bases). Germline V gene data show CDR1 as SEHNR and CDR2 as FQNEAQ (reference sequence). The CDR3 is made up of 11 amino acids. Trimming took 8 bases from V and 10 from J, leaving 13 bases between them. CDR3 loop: CASRAASPQYF. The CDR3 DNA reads TGTGCCAGCCGCGCGGCTAGCCCGCAGTATTTT. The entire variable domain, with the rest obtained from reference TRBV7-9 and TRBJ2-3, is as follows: DTGVSQNPRHKITKRGQNVTFRCDPISEHNRLYWYRQTLGQGPEFLTYFQNEAQLEKSRLLSDRFSAERPKGSFSTLEIQRTEQGDSAMYLCASRAASPQYFGPGTRLTVL.

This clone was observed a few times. The CDR3: CASSIRTRGQETQYF. The CDR3 DNA reads TGTGCCAGTAGTATTAGGACTAGAGGGCAAGAGACCCAGTACTTC. J is TRBJ2-5 and V is TRBV19; 7 nucleotides line up with TRBD2. V dropped 3 bases and J dropped 2; count of bases not matched to a gene: 6. Germline assignment: CDR1 LNHDA and CDR2 SQIVND (reference sequence). The CDR3 has 15 residues. Supplemented by reference TRBV19 and TRBJ2-5, the full variable domain reads DGGITQSPKYLFRKEGQNVTLSCEQNLNHDAMYWYRQDPGQGLRLIYYSQIVNDFQKGDIAEGYSVSREKKESFPLTVTSAQKNPTAFYLCASSIRTRGQETQYFGPGTRLLVL.

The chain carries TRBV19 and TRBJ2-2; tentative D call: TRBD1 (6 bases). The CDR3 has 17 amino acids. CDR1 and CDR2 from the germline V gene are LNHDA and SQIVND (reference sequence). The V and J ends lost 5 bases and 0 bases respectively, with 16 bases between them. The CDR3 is CASSQKQGHANTGELFF. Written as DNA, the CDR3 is TGTGCCAGTAGTCAGAAACAGGGACACGCGAACACCGGGGAGCTGTTTTTT. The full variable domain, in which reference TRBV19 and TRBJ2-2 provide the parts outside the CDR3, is DGGITQSPKYLFRKEGQNVTLSCEQNLNHDAMYWYRQDPGQGLRLIYYSQIVNDFQKGDIAEGYSVSREKKESFPLTVTSAQKNPTAFYLCASSQKQGHANTGELFFGEGSRLTVL.

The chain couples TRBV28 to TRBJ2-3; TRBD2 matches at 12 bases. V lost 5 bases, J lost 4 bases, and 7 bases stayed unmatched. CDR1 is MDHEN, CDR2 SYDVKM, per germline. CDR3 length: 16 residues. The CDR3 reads CASSRLTSGGADTQYF. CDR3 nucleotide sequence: TGTGCCAGCAGTCGGCTGACTAGCGGGGGTGCAGATACGCAGTATTTT.

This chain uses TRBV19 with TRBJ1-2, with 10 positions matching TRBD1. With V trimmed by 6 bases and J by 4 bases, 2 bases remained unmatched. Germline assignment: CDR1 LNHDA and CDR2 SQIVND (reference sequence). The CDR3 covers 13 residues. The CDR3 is CASSRQGAYGYTF. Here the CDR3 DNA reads TGTGCCAGTAGCAGACAGGGGGCCTATGGCTACACCTTC.

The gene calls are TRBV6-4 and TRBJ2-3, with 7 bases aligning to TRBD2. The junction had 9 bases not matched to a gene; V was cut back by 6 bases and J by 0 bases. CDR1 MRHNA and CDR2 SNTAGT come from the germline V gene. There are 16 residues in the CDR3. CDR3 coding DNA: TGTGCCAGCAGGTTCCGAAGAGCGGGGAGCACAGATACGCAGTATTTT. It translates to CASRFRRAGSTDTQYF.

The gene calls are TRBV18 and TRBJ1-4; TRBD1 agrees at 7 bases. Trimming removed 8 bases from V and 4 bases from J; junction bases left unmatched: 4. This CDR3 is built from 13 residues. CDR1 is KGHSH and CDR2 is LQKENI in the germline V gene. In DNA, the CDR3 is TGTGCCAGCACGGGACAGTTTAATGAAAAACTGTTTTTT. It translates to CASTGQFNEKLFF. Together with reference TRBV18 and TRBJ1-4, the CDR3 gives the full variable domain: NAGVMQNPRHLVRRRGQEARLRCSPMKGHSHVYWYRQLPEEGLKFMVYLQKENIIDESGMPKERFSAEFPKEGPSILRIQQVVRGDSAAYFCASTGQFNEKLFFGSGTQLSVL.